The present entry profiles one T cell receptor beta chain with its context. There are a few counts of this clonotype. The specificity of this receptor is unknown. Qualities for individual bases were not recorded, and no much larger clone is one base off. TCR beta CDR3 regions were amplified from RNA transcripts. The first round of RT-PCR for the TCR CDR3 was performed with the HTBI primer set and the Qiagen OneStep RT-PCR kit. Libraries were constructed in a second round of multiplex PCR, after which size selection and purification were carried out. The libraries were sequenced on an Illumina HiSeq2000 using paired-end 100 bp reads. Turning to the authors' computational methods: Raw data were processed with SOAPnuke, discarding reads with adapters, uncalled bases, mean Phred below 15, or no exact constant-primer or identifier match. High-quality paired reads were merged using COPE v1.2.5, and each unique nucleotide sequence was defined as a clonotype. Clonotypes were aligned to IMGT TRBV, TRBD and TRBJ reference segments using MiTCR v1.1. Only V-J combinations with frequency above 0.0001, covering about 99% of repertoires, were analysed. A TCS score was defined as the ratio of F50 (clonal expansion) to E x V (chaos), with BLOSUM62-based TCRdist applied between CDR3 peptides within each V-J. Welch's t-statistics and random forest reduced roughly 500 V-J features to roughly 13, which were used in a naive Bayes classifier (R e1071). The similarity between thyroid and blood repertoires was quantified using the Morisita-Horn index. The public reads were reanalyzed by TCRdb: fastp trimming at Q25, MiXCR alignment, in-frame beta chains only. One record per CDR3 amino acid sequence lists the most common genes and DNA. TCRdb, not the original authors, processed these V and J calls. This sample has 750,000 to 950,000 distinct CDR3 sequences in its table, and over 35% of those were observed once. 8.9% of the sample is taken by the ten largest.

This record comes from a study of T cells in Graves' hyperthyroidism and ophthalmopathy (dated by TCRdb to the late 2010s). At the level of the whole study: Peripheral blood was collected at initial diagnosis, before any treatment. A discovery cohort of about 95 patients, 43 with Graves' ophthalmopathy and under 60 with stable Graves' hyperthyroidism, was used to find distinguishing TCR V-J signatures. Whether ophthalmopathy could be predicted prospectively was tested in an independent validation cohort made up of some 20 hyperthyroidism patients plus 17 patients who later progressed to ophthalmopathy. The 90 or so discovery patients were randomly split 7:3 into training and test sets. Thyroid tissue and blood T-cell repertoires from six Graves' hyperthyroidism patients were also compared in the study. After blood sampling, hyperthyroidism patients were treated with methimazole at a starting dose of 30 mg daily, and ophthalmopathy patients were treated with high-dose intravenous methylprednisolone. According to the paper, TCR Vbeta CDR3 sequencing was carried out on 135 peripheral blood samples, which came from 40 to 45 ophthalmopathy, 80 or so hyperthyroidism and about 17 progressor patients. Results and caveats for the whole study, not just this receptor: Blood samples also contained most of the expanded thyroid clonotypes (frequency above 0.001), which suggests that blood repertoires may reflect thyroid immune responses. Sample size was not statistically predetermined, and investigators were not blinded to group allocation. In validation, the model predicted progression to ophthalmopathy a median of about 6.8 months before onset, with about 64% sensitivity and roughly 72% specificity. A model built on a 13 V-J signature distinguished ophthalmopathy from stable hyperthyroidism, reaching 85% to 90% sensitivity and about 81% specificity in cross-validation and 80%/75% in testing.

Stable Graves' hyperthyroidism was defined as no progression to ophthalmopathy during 18 months of follow-up. Hyperthyroidism patients were newly diagnosed, with disease duration under 2 months, and aged 18 to 65 years. The study excluded patients with uncontrolled infections, other autoimmune diseases, pregnancy or lactation. Diagnoses relied on clinical symptoms, serum thyroxine and TRAb, thyroid ultrasound and orbital computed tomography. PBMCs were isolated from 10 ml of fresh peripheral blood by Ficoll-Paque density gradient centrifugation. Trizol reagent was used to extract total RNA, and RNA quality was then checked on an Agilent 2100 Bioanalyzer. V has 4 bases trimmed and J has 0 bases trimmed; junction bases matching no gene number 7. The CDR3, from cysteine to phenylalanine, totals 17 residues. Only the CDR3 part of the read is kept: 51 bases, read in frame from the first base. Sequences SGDLS (CDR1) and YYNGEE (CDR2) are obtained from the germline V gene.

This TCR was sampled from a man aged 18 to 30 with Graves' hyperthyroidism. The sequenced sample consisted of blood. This sequence uses TRBV9 and TRBJ1-6, with TRBD1 matching 7 junction bases. The DNA reads as follows: TGTGCCAGCAGCTTCGGGACAGATAGCTCCTATAATTCACCCCTCCACTTT. Protein translation: CASSFGTDSSYNSPLHF.